What follows are 29 T cell receptor beta chains derived from one specimen sequenced in a study of T cell changes during pregnancy in multiple sclerosis. Method: immunoSEQ multiplex PCR; TCRdb's copy keeps in-frame clones and lacks some. Of 25,000 to 35,000 clones in the sample, under 95% are singletons; the top ten hold roughly 0.45%. This specimen consisted of CD4+ T cells from peripheral blood mononuclear cells, obtained in the second trimester of pregnancy. The receptors come from a female donor in good health, enrolled as a control in a pregnancy study.

The CDR3 DNA reads as TGTGCCAGCTCCCCCGGGGGGGGCCGCTACACCTTC. Translation gives CASSPGGGRYTF. The chain couples TRBV18 to TRBJ1-2; maybe TRBD1 (6 bases). Germline V lookup: CDR1 KGHSH, CDR2 LQKENI. The CDR3 sequence is 12 residues long. Trimming cost V 6 bases and J 9 bases, with 14 bases left between them.

J is TRBJ2-7 and V is TRBV9; the match to TRBD1 covers 9 bases. The ends lost 2 bases at V and 1 base at J; junction bases unmatched: 4. Germline V gene lookup returns CDR1 SGDLS and CDR2 YYNGEE. The CDR3 consists of 15 residues. CDR3: CASSVWGTGSYEQYF. DNA of the CDR3: TGTGCCAGCAGCGTCTGGGGGACAGGGTCCTACGAGCAGTACTTC.

The J gene is TRBJ2-7, the V gene TRBV23-1; 8 nucleotides line up with TRBD2. TRBV23-1 is given ORF status, its function remaining uncertain. The J segment lost 3 bases and the V segment lost 2 bases, leaving 24 bases of the junction unmatched. The CDR3 has 21 residues. The CDR3 sequence is CASSQGKGKRERRFLYYEQYF. DNA for the CDR3: TGCGCCAGCAGTCAAGGCAAAGGGAAGCGGGAGAGGCGGTTTTTGTACTACGAGCAGTACTTC.

J is TRBJ1-5 and V is TRBV7-2; tentatively, D is TRBD1 (5 bases). Germline V gives CDR1 SGHTA, CDR2 FQGNSA. Trimming stripped 5 bases from V and 5 bases from J, with 16 bases between. The CDR3 totals 15 residues. For the CDR3, the DNA is TGTGCCAGCAGCGAGGGAGGAGGGGCACATCAGCCCCAGCATTTT. Its translation: CASSEGGGAHQPQHF. Full variable domain (outside the CDR3, taken from reference TRBV7-2 and TRBJ1-5): GAGVSQSPSNKVTEKGKDVELRCDPISGHTALYWYRQSLGQGLEFLIYFQGNSAPDKSGLPSDRFSAERTGGSVSTLTIQRTQQEDSAVYLCASSEGGGAHQPQHFGDGTRLSIL.

This clone was seen only once. This chain joins TRBV15 and TRBJ1-1; the D gene is possibly TRBD1 (5 bases). Germline CDR1 reads LNHNV; CDR2 reads YYDKDF (reference sequence). V shed 8 bases and J shed 0 bases, with 13 bases lying between them. This CDR3 is 14 amino acids long. The CDR3 sequence: CATDRGRVNTEAFF. The CDR3 DNA is TGTGCCACCGATCGCGGCAGGGTGAACACTGAAGCTTTCTTT.

The rearrangement uses TRBV30 and TRBJ1-5; D is unclear. Trimming cost V 5 bases and J 4 bases, with 12 bases left between them. Germline assignment: CDR1 GTSNPN and CDR2 SVGIG (reference sequence). The CDR3 is 13 amino acids. The CDR3 DNA follows: TGTGCCTGGGCCGGGGTCCAAAATCAGCCCCAGCATTTT. This encodes CAWAGVQNQPQHF.

This chain joins TRBV6-4 and TRBJ1-1; D remains unclear. V was clipped by 7 bases and J by 1 base, with 7 bases between them. Germline values: CDR1 MRHNA, CDR2 SNTAGT. The CDR3 covers 12 residues. CDR3 loop: CASMRGNTEAFF. CDR3 DNA: TGTGCCAGCATGAGAGGGAACACTGAAGCTTTCTTT.

The rearrangement links TRBV18 to TRBJ2-5; maybe TRBD1 (5 bases). The germline gives CDR1 KGHSH, CDR2 LQKENI. The length of the CDR3 is 15 residues. Deletions cut 0 bases from V and 0 bases from J, with 8 bases between. The CDR3 reads CASSPPAGNQETQYF. DNA for the CDR3: TGTGCCAGCTCACCACCGGCAGGGAACCAAGAGACCCAGTACTTC.

The chain is built from TRBV7-9 and TRBJ1-1; D uncertain. This CDR3 comprises 13 residues. V lost 1 base to trimming and J lost 1 base, with 4 bases between them. Germline CDR1 reads SEHNR; CDR2 reads FQNEAQ (reference sequence). The CDR3 here is CASSLDRNTEAFF. CDR3 in DNA: TGTGCCAGCAGCTTAGACAGGAACACTGAAGCTTTCTTT.

The chain combines TRBV19 with TRBJ1-3, with 7 positions matching TRBD1. The V segment lost 5 bases and the J segment 1 base; nucleotides outside the gene matches: 14. Germline V CDR1 and CDR2: LNHDA, SQIVND (reference sequence). The CDR3 consists of 18 residues. In DNA, the CDR3 is TGTGCCAGTAGTGCGAGGGGCCCCGGGACAGATTCTGGAAACACCATATATTTT. Its translation: CASSARGPGTDSGNTIYF.

The chain is built from TRBV11-3 and TRBJ2-2; no firm D call. Germline V gives CDR1 SGHNT, CDR2 YENEEA. The V and J ends lost 6 bases and 4 bases respectively, with 21 bases between them. The length of the CDR3 is 17 residues. CDR3: CASSLNQVFGSTGELFF. As DNA, the CDR3 is TGTGCCAGCAGTTTAAACCAGGTTTTTGGTAGCACCGGGGAGCTGTTTTTT.

This clone was detected only once. The rearrangement uses TRBV5-1 and TRBJ1-2; D unresolved. The germline V and J ends were trimmed by 4 bases and 8 bases, with 21 bases remaining between them. Germline V gene sequence: CDR1 SGHRS, CDR2 YFSETQ. The CDR3 loop spans 15 amino acids. The CDR3 DNA sequence: TGCGCCAGCAGCCCCAGATCCGGGGAGGCTAAGGGCTACACCTTC. Residues: CASSPRSGEAKGYTF.

The V gene is TRBV7-8, the J gene TRBJ1-1; 7 bases match TRBD1. The length of the CDR3 is 15 residues. J was trimmed by 6 bases and V by 4 bases; bases with no gene match: 11. Germline V lookup: CDR1 SGHVS, CDR2 FQNEAQ. This chain's CDR3 is CASSWGSDRAAEAFF. CDR3 in DNA: TGTGCCAGCAGCTGGGGGTCCGACAGGGCCGCTGAAGCTTTCTTT.

The J gene is TRBJ2-5, the V gene TRBV30; D is unclear. The germline V gene encodes CDR1 GTSNPN and CDR2 SVGIG (reference sequence). V was trimmed by 2 bases and J by 4 bases, leaving 5 bases between them. The length of the CDR3 is 11 residues. The CDR3 here is CAWSPRETQYF. Here the CDR3 DNA reads TGTGCCTGGAGTCCTAGAGAGACCCAGTACTTC.

A word on this clone: An end of the junction differs from the germline gene, which may be a read error. The sample has other DNA sequences that encode this CDR3 too. The chain has TRBV5-1 and TRBJ1-3; D ambiguous. CDR1 is SGHRS and CDR2 is YFSETQ in the germline V gene. CDR3 length: 16 amino acids. The CDR3 DNA is TGCGCCAGCAGCCCAGAACTGGGCCAAGCTGGGAACACCATATATTTT. Protein: CASSPELGQAGNTIYF.

The chain is built from TRBV5-1 and TRBJ2-5; D uncertain. The CDR3 runs to 14 residues. Germline V gives CDR1 SGHRS, CDR2 YFSETQ. Trimming removed 0 bases at V and 3 bases at J, with 9 bases between. Here the CDR3 DNA reads TGCGCCAGCAGCTTGGGGGCTTTTAAAGAGACCCAGTACTTC. As protein: CASSLGAFKETQYF.

This sequence joins TRBV11-3 and TRBJ1-1; the D is unclear. The germline gives CDR1 SGHNT, CDR2 YENEEA. Trimming shortened V by 4 bases and J by 2 bases, and 11 bases separated the two germline ends. This CDR3 is 14 amino acids long. Here the CDR3 DNA reads TGTGCCAGCAGCTCTCCACCCGGTAACACTGAAGCTTTCTTT. Amino acid sequence: CASSSPPGNTEAFF.

The chain combines TRBV5-1 with TRBJ1-4, with 7 bases identical to TRBD1. CDR1 is SGHRS and CDR2 is YFSETQ in the germline V gene. The CDR3 contains 15 residues. Trimming cost V 0 bases and J 3 bases; bases outside gene matches: 2. CDR3 nucleotides: TGCGCCAGCAGCTTGGACAGGGGCGCTAATGAAAAACTGTTTTTT. Residues: CASSLDRGANEKLFF.

The J gene is TRBJ2-3, the V gene TRBV2; D is ambiguous. Germline assignment: CDR1 SNHLY and CDR2 FYNNEI. CDR3 length: 13 residues. V lost 7 bases, J lost 3 bases, and 11 bases lay in between. The CDR3 coding sequence is TGTGCCAGCAATACGTACGGTACAGATACGCAGTATTTT. Amino acids: CASNTYGTDTQYF.

The J gene is TRBJ2-1, the V gene TRBV19; 11 bases line up with TRBD2. Germline CDR1 is LNHDA and CDR2 is SQIVND (reference sequence). With V trimmed by 4 bases and J by 7 bases, 3 bases remained unmatched. There are 14 residues in the CDR3. The CDR3, as DNA: TGTGCCAGTAGTACTATAGCGGGAGGGAATGAGCAGTTCTTC. Amino acids: CASSTIAGGNEQFF.

The rearrangement joins TRBV6-5 to TRBJ2-1; tentative D call: TRBD2 (6 bases). V shed 5 bases and J shed 9 bases, with 17 bases lying between them. This CDR3 has 14 residues. Germline V CDR1 and CDR2: MNHEY, SVGAGI. This CDR3 reads CASSGGSEQGEQFF. The CDR3 DNA is TGTGCCAGCAGTGGGGGGAGCGAGCAGGGTGAGCAGTTCTTC.

This rearrangement joins TRBV2 to TRBJ1-5; 8 nucleotides line up with TRBD1. Germline CDR1 and CDR2: SNHLY and FYNNEI. The trim removed 5 bases at V and 5 bases at J, leaving 8 bases unmatched. The CDR3 covers 15 residues. In DNA, the CDR3 is TGTGCCAGCAGTACCGGACAGGGCCCTTATCAGCCCCAGCATTTT. Translated, it gives CASSTGQGPYQPQHF.

This chain joins TRBV5-1 and TRBJ2-1; D possibly corresponds to TRBD2 (5 bases). Germline V lookup: CDR1 SGHRS, CDR2 YFSETQ. Trimming cost V 0 bases and J 2 bases, with 12 bases left between them. CDR3 length equals 16 residues. CDR3 residues: CASSLARAVTYNEQFF. The CDR3 DNA sequence: TGCGCCAGCAGCTTGGCTCGAGCGGTAACCTACAATGAGCAGTTCTTC.

This chain joins TRBV20-1 and TRBJ2-7; TRBD2 agrees at 7 bases. The germline V gene has CDR1 DFQATT and CDR2 SNEGSKA (reference sequence). The CDR3 length is 11 residues. Written as DNA, the CDR3 is TGCGGGGGGGGTTCCGGCTACGAGCAGTACTTC. Its translation is CGGGSGYEQYF.

The chain employs TRBV5-6 and TRBJ1-4; 7 bases align to TRBD1. The CDR3 is made up of 15 amino acids. Unmatched junction bases numbered 4, after V lost 0 bases and J lost 5 bases. Per germline, CDR1 SGHDT and CDR2 YYEEEE. CDR3 sequence (DNA): TGTGCCAGCAGCTTGGTAGGGGGCTTAAATGAAAAACTGTTTTTT. This sequence encodes CASSLVGGLNEKLFF.

The table lists this clone with a few counts. This chain uses TRBV6-1 with TRBJ1-6; D gene ambiguous. V shed 2 bases and J shed 13 bases, with 12 bases lying between them. CDR1 MNHNS and CDR2 SASEGT come from the germline V gene. The CDR3 is 13 residues long. This CDR3 reads CASSERERLPLHF. CDR3 in DNA: TGTGCCAGCAGTGAAAGAGAGCGGCTCCCCCTCCACTTT.

This chain connects TRBV5-6 to TRBJ1-1, with D tentatively TRBD1 (5 bases). The germline CDR1 and CDR2 sequences are SGHDT and YYEEEE. Trimming took off 0 bases at V and 4 bases at J, with 7 bases between the two ends. This CDR3 region has 13 residues. CDR3: CASSLDRTTEAFF. CDR3 DNA sequence: TGTGCCAGCAGCTTGGACAGGACCACTGAAGCTTTCTTT.

The DNA for the CDR3 is TGTGCCAGCAGTCCAGGTCGGGGATTGGGCGCAGATACGCAGTATTTT. Amino acids: CASSPGRGLGADTQYF. This rearrangement joins TRBV7-2 to TRBJ2-3, with D possibly being TRBD2 (5 bases). Germline V gene sequence: CDR1 SGHTA, CDR2 FQGNSA. V shed 6 bases and J shed 4 bases, with 20 bases lying between them. This CDR3 spans 16 amino acids.

The chain carries TRBV14 and TRBJ2-1; D unclear. Trimming left V 1 base short and J 5 bases short, with 3 bases between. CDR1 and CDR2 (germline): SGHDN, FVKESK. This CDR3 has 12 amino acids. CDR3 sequence: CASSQANNEQFF. The CDR3 DNA reads TGTGCCAGCAGCCAAGCAAACAATGAGCAGTTCTTC.